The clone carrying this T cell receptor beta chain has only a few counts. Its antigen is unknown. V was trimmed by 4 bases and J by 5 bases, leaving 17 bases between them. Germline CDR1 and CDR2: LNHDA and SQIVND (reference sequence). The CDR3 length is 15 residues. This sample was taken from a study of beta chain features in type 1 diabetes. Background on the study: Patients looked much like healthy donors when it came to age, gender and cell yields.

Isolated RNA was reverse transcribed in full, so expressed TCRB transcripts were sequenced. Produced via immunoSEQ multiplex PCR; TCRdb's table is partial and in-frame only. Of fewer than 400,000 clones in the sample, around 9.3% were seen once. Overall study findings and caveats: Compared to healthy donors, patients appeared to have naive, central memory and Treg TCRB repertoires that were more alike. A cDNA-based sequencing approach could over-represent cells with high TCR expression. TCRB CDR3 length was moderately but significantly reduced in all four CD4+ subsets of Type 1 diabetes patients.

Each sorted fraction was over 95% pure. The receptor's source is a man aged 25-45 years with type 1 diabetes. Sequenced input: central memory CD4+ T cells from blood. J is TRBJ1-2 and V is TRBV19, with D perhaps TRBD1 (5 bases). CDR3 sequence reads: CASSTSRGTSYGYTF. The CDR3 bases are TGTGCCAGTAGTACCTCCCGCGGGACTTCGTATGGCTACACCTTC.